The 3 T cell receptor beta chains below come from one sample, sequenced in a study of OX40 agonist ivuxolimab in advanced cancers. Data came from immunoSEQ multiplex PCR; TCRdb stores just in-frame clones and leaves some out. The repertoire holds 96,000 or so clones, with approximately 84% as singletons. Sequences were derived from CD4+ or CD8+ T cells sorted from blood, sampled in a trial of the OX40 agonist ivuxolimab. These receptors were collected from an adult with an advanced solid tumor such as melanoma, head and neck, liver or kidney cancer.

V is TRBV2 and J is TRBJ1-1, with TRBD1 matching over 7 bases. Trimming took 7 bases from V and 6 from J; bases not matched to a gene: 8. CDR3 size: 13 residues. Germline CDR1 and CDR2: SNHLY and FYNNEI. The DNA for the CDR3 is TGTGCCAGCAACCTCAAAGGGGGCGCTGAAGCTTTCTTT. As protein: CASNLKGGAEAFF.

V gene TRBV19 combines with J gene TRBJ1-1; weak D call: TRBD1 (5 bases). CDR3 length: 13 residues. Germline-derived CDR1 and CDR2 are LNHDA and SQIVND (reference sequence). Between the trimmed V and J ends, which lost 0 bases and 10 bases, there was a span of 12 bases. The CDR3 sequence: CASSIEGAAIAFF. The CDR3 coding sequence is TGTGCCAGTAGTATAGAAGGGGCTGCGATAGCTTTCTTT.

V and J are TRBV7-2 and TRBJ2-7; D is possibly TRBD2 (5 bases). The CDR3 is 14 amino acids. With 0 bases removed from V and 3 bases from J, the gap between germline ends came to 9 bases. The germline V gene has CDR1 SGHTA and CDR2 FQGNSA. The CDR3 is CASSLAVASYEQYF. Written as DNA, the CDR3 is TGTGCCAGCAGCTTAGCGGTAGCGAGCTACGAGCAGTACTTC.